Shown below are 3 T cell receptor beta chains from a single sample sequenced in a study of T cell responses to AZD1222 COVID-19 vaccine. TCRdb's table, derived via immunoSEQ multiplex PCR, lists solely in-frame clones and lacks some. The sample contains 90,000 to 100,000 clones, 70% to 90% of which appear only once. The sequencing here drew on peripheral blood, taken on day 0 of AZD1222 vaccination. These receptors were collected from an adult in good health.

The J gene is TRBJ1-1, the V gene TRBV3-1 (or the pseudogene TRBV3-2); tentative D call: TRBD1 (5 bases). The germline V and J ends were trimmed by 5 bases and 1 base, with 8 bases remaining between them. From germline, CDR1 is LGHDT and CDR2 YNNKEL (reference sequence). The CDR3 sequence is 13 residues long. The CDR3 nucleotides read TGTGCCAGCAGCTATACAGGGAACACTGAAGCTTTCTTT. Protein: CASSYTGNTEAFF.

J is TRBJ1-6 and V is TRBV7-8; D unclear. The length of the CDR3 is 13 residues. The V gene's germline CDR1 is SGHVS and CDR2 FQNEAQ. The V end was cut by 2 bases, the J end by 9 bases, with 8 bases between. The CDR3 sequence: CASSLITGSPLHF. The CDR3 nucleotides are TGTGCCAGCAGCTTAATTACGGGTTCACCCCTCCACTTT.

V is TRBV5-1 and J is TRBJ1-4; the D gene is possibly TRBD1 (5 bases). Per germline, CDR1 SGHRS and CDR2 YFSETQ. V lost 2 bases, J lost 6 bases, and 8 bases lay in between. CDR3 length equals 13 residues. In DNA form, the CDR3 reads TGCGCCAGCAGCTTTGGGACGGATGAAAAACTGTTTTTT. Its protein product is CASSFGTDEKLFF.